The 22 T cell receptor beta chains reported below all come from one sample, sequenced in a study of CD8+CD57+ T cells in acquired aplastic anemia. Profiles of TCR beta VDJ and CDR3 were generated from a genomic DNA template. TCRdb reanalysed the reads using MiXCR and keeps one entry per CDR3 protein. The sample has under 200,000 distinct CDR3 sequences; approximately 43% are singletons. The sample was sorted CD4+, CD8+, or CD8+CD57+ T cells (not recorded which) from PBMCs. These receptor sequences come from a human donor in good health.

This clonotype turned up a few times. The chain is built from TRBV4-2 and TRBJ2-7; D tentatively reads TRBD1 or TRBD2 (5 bases each). The CDR3 sequence is 18 residues long. Trimming stripped 1 base from V and 7 bases from J, with 26 bases between. CDR1 and CDR2 from the germline V gene are LGHNA and YNFKEQ. CDR3 DNA sequence: TGTGCCAGCAGCCAAGCGGGTCCTGGGCGGGCAGGGTCGGGGGAGCAGTACTTC. This gives the protein CASSQAGPGRAGSGEQYF.

The chain is built from TRBV2 and TRBJ2-4, with D possibly TRBD2 on 7 matching bases. V gave up 3 bases and J gave up 3 bases, with 15 bases separating them. CDR3 size: 16 residues. The germline gives CDR1 SNHLY, CDR2 FYNNEI. DNA for the CDR3: TGTGCCAGCAGTGATTTTGGGGAGGGGGTCAAAAACATTCAGTACTTC. This codes for CASSDFGEGVKNIQYF.

CDR3 nucleotides: TGTGCCAGCAGCTTCTCCAGGGGCTCTGGCGGCTACACCTTC. This codes for CASSFSRGSGGYTF. This chain links TRBV7-9 with TRBJ1-2, with D maybe TRBD1 (6 bases). The V and J ends lost 3 bases and 8 bases respectively, with 16 bases between them. This CDR3 comprises 14 residues. Germline loops: CDR1 SEHNR, CDR2 FQNEAQ (reference sequence).

This clonotype was recorded at least ten times. The rearrangement links TRBV7-9 to TRBJ2-1; D not certain. Trimming cost V 2 bases and J 6 bases, with 14 bases left between them. CDR1 is SEHNR and CDR2 is FQNEAQ in the germline V gene (reference sequence). The CDR3 contains 15 residues. The CDR3 loop is CASSLLKIQPNEQFF. CDR3 in DNA: TGTGCCAGCAGCTTACTCAAGATCCAGCCCAATGAGCAGTTCTTC.

Ten or more counts support this clonotype. This chain joins TRBV19 and TRBJ1-1, with D hard to call. There are 16 residues in the CDR3. The V gene's germline CDR1 is LNHDA and CDR2 SQIVND (reference sequence). Trimming stripped 7 bases from V and 4 bases from J, with 22 bases between. The CDR3 region is CASTDRFSAKGTEAFF. DNA for the CDR3: TGTGCCAGTACGGATCGGTTCTCGGCAAAGGGCACTGAAGCTTTCTTT.

The V and J genes are TRBV20-1 and TRBJ2-3; 7 bases fit TRBD2. The length of the CDR3 is 19 residues. CDR1 and CDR2 (germline): DFQATT, SNEGSKA (reference sequence). Trimming took 2 bases from V and 0 from J; bases not matched to a gene: 17. The CDR3 is CSARLWDSGLTTSTDTQYF. CDR3 DNA: TGCAGTGCTAGACTTTGGGATAGCGGGCTAACTACCAGCACAGATACGCAGTATTTT.

The chain has TRBV5-6 and TRBJ1-2; D is undetermined. The V gene lost 4 bases and the J gene lost 8 bases, with 12 bases spanning the gap. The germline CDR1 and CDR2 sequences are SGHDT and YYEEEE. There are 12 residues in the CDR3. CDR3 DNA sequence: TGTGCCAGCAGCCCGTTTGGAAGCGGCTACACCTTC. This translates into CASSPFGSGYTF. Drawing the rest from reference TRBV5-6 and TRBJ1-2, the complete variable domain is DAGVTQSPTHLIKTRGQQVTLRCSPKSGHDTVSWYQQALGQGPQFIFQYYEEEERQRGNFPDRFSGHQFPNYSSELNVNALLLGDSALYLCASSPFGSGYTFGSGTRLTVV.

This clonotype has ten or more counts. The gene calls are TRBV7-8 and TRBJ2-1, with D unresolved. Germline lookup yields CDR1 SGHVS and CDR2 FQNEAQ. V lost 3 bases, J lost 0 bases, and 6 bases lay in between. The CDR3 length is 14 residues. This chain's CDR3 is CASSFRSSYNEQFF. CDR3 sequence (DNA): TGTGCCAGCAGCTTCCGGAGCTCCTACAATGAGCAGTTCTTC.

The chain combines TRBV11-1 with TRBJ2-4, with a weak D call TRBD2 (6 bases). The germline CDR1 and CDR2 sequences are SGHAT and FQDESV (reference sequence). Trimming left V 6 bases short and J 3 bases short, with 18 bases between. The CDR3 is 16 amino acids. CDR3 region: CASSPRWGGDKNIQYF. CDR3 DNA: TGTGCCAGCAGTCCTAGGTGGGGAGGAGACAAAAACATTCAGTACTTC.

V usage is TRBV10-3 and J usage is TRBJ2-7; D perhaps matches TRBD2 (6 bases). This CDR3 has 15 residues. Trimming shortened V by 1 base and J by 8 bases, and 18 bases separated the two germline ends. Germline CDR1 reads ENHRY; CDR2 reads SYGVKD. In DNA, the CDR3 is TGTGCCATCAGTGAGTTCGCGGGGCAAGCGGAACAGCAGTACTTC. It yields the protein CAISEFAGQAEQQYF.

The genes are TRBV6-2 or TRBV6-3 and TRBJ1-1, with D perhaps matching TRBD1 (5 bases). In germline, CDR1 is MNHEY, CDR2 SVGEGT. The germline V and J ends were trimmed by 7 bases and 10 bases, with 19 bases remaining between them. CDR3 size: 13 residues. In DNA form, the CDR3 reads TGTGCCAGCACCAACGCTTGGACACACGGAGCTTTCTTT. Residues: CASTNAWTHGAFF.

This clonotype has ten or more counts. The chain joins TRBV12-5 to TRBJ1-1; tentatively, D is TRBD1 (5 bases). The CDR3 contains 13 residues. Germline V gene data show CDR1 as LGHNT and CDR2 as FRNRAP. V lost 6 bases to trimming and J lost 4 bases, with 12 bases between them. The CDR3 DNA reads as TGTGCTAGTGGACCGAGACAGACCACTGAAGCTTTCTTT. It codes for CASGPRQTTEAFF.

This clonotype was recorded at least ten times. The genes are TRBV6-1 and TRBJ1-5; possibly TRBD1 for D (6 bases). Deletions cut 5 bases from V and 4 bases from J, with 18 bases between. Germline V gives CDR1 MNHNS, CDR2 SASEGT. This CDR3 is 16 amino acids long. The CDR3 DNA reads as TGTGCCAGCAGTTCCAGGACGCGGAGGGGGAATCAGCCCCAGCATTTT. Residues: CASSSRTRRGNQPQHF.

J is TRBJ2-5 and V is TRBV5-1, with D maybe TRBD1 (5 bases). V dropped 0 bases and J dropped 3 bases, with 12 bases sitting between them. The V gene's germline CDR1 is SGHRS and CDR2 YFSETQ. There are 15 residues in the CDR3. The DNA for the CDR3 is TGCGCCAGCAGCTTGGAATCAGGGCTAGAAGAGACCCAGTACTTC. It encodes CASSLESGLEETQYF.

Turning to this clonotype: Possible read error: a much larger clone is one base away. This is likely a read error, given that the CDR3 carries no conserved phenylalanine or tryptophan at its end. This chain joins TRBV5-1 and TRBJ1-1, with unresolved D. Deletions cut 5 bases from V and 3 bases from J, with 11 bases between. Germline assignment: CDR1 SGHRS and CDR2 YFSETQ. The CDR3 has 13 amino acids. The CDR3 region has the DNA TGCGCCAGCAGATTAATTCAGGACACTGAAGCTTTCCTT. This encodes CASRLIQDTEAFL.

The chain recombines TRBV2 with TRBJ1-5; D is unresolved. Germline CDR1 reads SNHLY; CDR2 reads FYNNEI. CDR3 length: 14 residues. The V end was cut by 1 base, the J end by 7 bases, with 11 bases between. The CDR3 sequence: CASSEDWSSQPQHF. The CDR3 DNA reads TGTGCCAGCAGTGAAGATTGGTCAAGCCAGCCCCAGCATTTT.

The V gene is TRBV20-1, the J gene TRBJ2-7, with a possible D match to TRBD1 (6 bases). Germline V gene data show CDR1 as DFQATT and CDR2 as SNEGSKA (reference sequence). Between the trimmed V and J ends, which lost 4 bases and 4 bases, there was a span of 8 bases. This CDR3 is 11 amino acids long. The CDR3 DNA is TGCAGTGCTAACAGGGATTACGAGCAGTACTTC. As protein: CSANRDYEQYF.

Many counts were recorded for this clonotype. This sequence joins TRBV5-5 and TRBJ1-1, with D unclear. Trimming removed 0 bases from V and 3 bases from J, with 12 bases in between. Germline V gene lookup returns CDR1 SGHKS and CDR2 YYEKEE (reference sequence). This CDR3 spans 15 amino acids. The CDR3: CASSLAIRADTEAFF. The CDR3 coding sequence is TGTGCCAGCAGCTTGGCCATTCGGGCAGACACTGAAGCTTTCTTT.

This clonotype was seen a single time. This may come from a read error, since a much larger clone is one base off. V is TRBV6-1 and J is TRBJ2-7; TRBD1 might be the D (5 bases). V was shortened by 6 bases and J by 7 bases, with 16 bases between the two germline ends. Looked up from germline, CDR1 is MNHNS and CDR2 is SASEGT. This CDR3 is built from 13 residues. The CDR3 loop is CASRPRQNNEQYF. The CDR3 nucleotides are TGTGCCAGCAGACCTAGACAGAACAATGAGCAGTACTTC.

Many counts were recorded for this clonotype. The genes are TRBV5-4 and TRBJ2-5; possibly TRBD2 for D (5 bases). Germline V gives CDR1 SGHNT, CDR2 YYREEE (reference sequence). This CDR3 is 16 amino acids long. Trimming removed 5 bases from V and 2 bases from J, with 19 bases in between. The CDR3 DNA is TGTGCCAGCAGACTCCCGGGAAGTCGTGGTCAAGAGACCCAGTACTTC. This encodes CASRLPGSRGQETQYF.

In this sample, this clonotype turned up many times. The chain is built from TRBV10-3 and TRBJ2-7; 9 positions match TRBD1. The germline V gene has CDR1 ENHRY and CDR2 SYGVKD. The junction had 14 bases not matched to a gene; V was cut back by 10 bases and J by 4 bases. This CDR3 spans 15 amino acids. The CDR3 bases are TGTGCCACCCAACTAGGCGGGACAGGGCTATACGAGCAGTACTTC. Amino acids: CATQLGGTGLYEQYF.

The chain links TRBV29-1 to TRBJ2-2; D might be TRBD1 (5 bases). This CDR3 comprises 16 residues. V lost 6 bases, J lost 1 base, and 18 bases lay in between. Germline V lookup: CDR1 SQVTM, CDR2 ANQGSEA. The CDR3 loop is CSVSPPGQGNTGELFF. The CDR3 nucleotides read TGCAGCGTCTCACCACCTGGTCAGGGGAACACCGGGGAGCTGTTTTTT.